Sequencing of this TCR beta chain was carried out in a study of T cell clonality in common variable immunodeficiency. Trimming removed 2 bases at V and 6 bases at J, with 10 bases between. There are 13 residues in the CDR3. CDR1 and CDR2 from the germline V gene are KGHSH and LQKENI. CVID meant reduced serum IgG, IgA and/or IgM plus specific antibody deficiency. For at least one year, all CVID subjects received replacement immunoglobulin. Donors gave about 5 to 8 ml heparinized peripheral whole blood. Here immunoSEQ multiplex PCR was the method, and the copy in TCRdb shows in-frame clones only, minus some. The repertoire shows 2,000 to 3,000 clones, none seen only once; the top ten take 9.5% to 15%. Study-wide points: Reportedly, TCR beta sequences from common variable immunodeficiency showed fewer deletions and N-nucleotide insertions.

Of note for this clone: No antigen is known for it. The missing CDR3 end, 3 residues past where the read stops, is filled in from the germline J gene.

This chain uses TRBV18 with TRBJ1-1, with D possibly matching TRBD1 (6 bases). The sequenced material came from peripheral blood mononuclear cells. This sequence originates from a human donor with common variable immunodeficiency. The CDR3 spells CASSPGGAAEAFF. The covered CDR3 bases are TGTGCCAGCTCACCAGGGGGCGCGGCTGAA.